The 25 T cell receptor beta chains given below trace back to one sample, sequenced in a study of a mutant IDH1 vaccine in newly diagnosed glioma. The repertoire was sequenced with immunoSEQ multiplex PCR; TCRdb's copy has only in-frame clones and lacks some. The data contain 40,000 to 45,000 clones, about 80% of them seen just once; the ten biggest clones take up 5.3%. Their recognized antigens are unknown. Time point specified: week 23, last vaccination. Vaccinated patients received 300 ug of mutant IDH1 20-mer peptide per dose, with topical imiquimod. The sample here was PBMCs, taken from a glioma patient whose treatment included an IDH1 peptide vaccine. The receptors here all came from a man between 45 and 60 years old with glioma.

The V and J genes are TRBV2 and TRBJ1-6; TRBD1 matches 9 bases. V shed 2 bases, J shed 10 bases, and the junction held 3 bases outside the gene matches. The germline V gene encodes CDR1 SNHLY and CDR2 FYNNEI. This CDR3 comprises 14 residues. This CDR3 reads CASSERTGVSPLHF. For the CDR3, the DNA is TGTGCCAGCAGTGAAAGGACAGGGGTCTCACCCCTCCACTTT.

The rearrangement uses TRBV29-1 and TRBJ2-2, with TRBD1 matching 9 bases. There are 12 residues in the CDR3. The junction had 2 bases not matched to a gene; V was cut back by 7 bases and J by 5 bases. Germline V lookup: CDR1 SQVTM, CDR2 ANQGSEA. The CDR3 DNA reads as TGCAGCGCCGGACAGGGGACCGGGGAGCTGTTTTTT. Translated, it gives CSAGQGTGELFF.

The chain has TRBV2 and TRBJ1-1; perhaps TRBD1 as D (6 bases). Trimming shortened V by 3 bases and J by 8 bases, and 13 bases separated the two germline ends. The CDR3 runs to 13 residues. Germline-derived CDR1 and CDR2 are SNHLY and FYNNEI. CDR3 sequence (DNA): TGTGCCAGCAGTGAGTCCTGGACAGCCGAAGCTTTCTTT. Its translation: CASSESWTAEAFF. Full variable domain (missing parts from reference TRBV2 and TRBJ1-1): EPEVTQTPSHQVTQMGQEVILRCVPISNHLYFYWYRQILGQKVEFLVSFYNNEISEKSEIFDDQFSVERPDGSNFTLKIRSTKLEDSAMYFCASSESWTAEAFFGQGTRLTVV.

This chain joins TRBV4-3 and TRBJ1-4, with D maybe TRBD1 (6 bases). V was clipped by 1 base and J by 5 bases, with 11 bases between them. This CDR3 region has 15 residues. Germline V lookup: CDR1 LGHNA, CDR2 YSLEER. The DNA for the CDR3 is TGCGCCAGCAGCCAAGGGGGGGCAGGGAATGAAAAACTGTTTTTT. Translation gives CASSQGGAGNEKLFF.

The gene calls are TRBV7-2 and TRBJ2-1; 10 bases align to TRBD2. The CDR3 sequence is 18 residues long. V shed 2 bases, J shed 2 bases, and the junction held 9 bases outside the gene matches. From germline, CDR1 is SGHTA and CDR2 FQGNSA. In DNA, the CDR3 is TGTGCCAGCAGCTTATCGAGCGGGGGGGCCTCAACCTACAATGAGCAGTTCTTC. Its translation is CASSLSSGGASTYNEQFF.

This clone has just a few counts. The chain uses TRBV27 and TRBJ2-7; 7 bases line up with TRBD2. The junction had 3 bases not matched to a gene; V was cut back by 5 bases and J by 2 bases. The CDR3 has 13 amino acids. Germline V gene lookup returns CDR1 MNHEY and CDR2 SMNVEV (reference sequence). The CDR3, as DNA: TGTGCCAGCAGTGGGAGGGCACCCTACGAGCAGTACTTC. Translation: CASSGRAPYEQYF.

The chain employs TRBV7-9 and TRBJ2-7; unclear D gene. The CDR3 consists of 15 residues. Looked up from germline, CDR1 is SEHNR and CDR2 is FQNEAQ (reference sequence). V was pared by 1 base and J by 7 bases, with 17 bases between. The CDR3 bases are TGTGCCAGCAGCTTAGTCCAGGACCCTAAGAGTGAGCAGTACTTC. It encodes CASSLVQDPKSEQYF.

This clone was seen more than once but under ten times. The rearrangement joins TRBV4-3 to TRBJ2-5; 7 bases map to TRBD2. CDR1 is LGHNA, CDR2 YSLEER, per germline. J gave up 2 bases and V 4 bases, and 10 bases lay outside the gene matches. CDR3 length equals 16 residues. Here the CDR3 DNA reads TGCGCCAGCAGCCCCAGACTAGCAACGGAACAAGAGACCCAGTACTTC. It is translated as CASSPRLATEQETQYF.

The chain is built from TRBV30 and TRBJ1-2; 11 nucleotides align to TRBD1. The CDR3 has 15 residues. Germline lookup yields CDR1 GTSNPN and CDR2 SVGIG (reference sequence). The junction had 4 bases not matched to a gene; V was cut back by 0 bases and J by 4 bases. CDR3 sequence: CAWSVRDRGGYGYTF. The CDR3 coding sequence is TGTGCCTGGAGTGTACGGGACAGGGGGGGCTATGGCTACACCTTC.

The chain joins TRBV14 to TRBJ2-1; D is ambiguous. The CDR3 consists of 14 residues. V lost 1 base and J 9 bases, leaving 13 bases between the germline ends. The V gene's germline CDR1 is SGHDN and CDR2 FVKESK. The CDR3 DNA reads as TGTGCCAGCAGCCAAGTGATCTCAAGCCTTGAGCAGTTCTTC. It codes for CASSQVISSLEQFF.

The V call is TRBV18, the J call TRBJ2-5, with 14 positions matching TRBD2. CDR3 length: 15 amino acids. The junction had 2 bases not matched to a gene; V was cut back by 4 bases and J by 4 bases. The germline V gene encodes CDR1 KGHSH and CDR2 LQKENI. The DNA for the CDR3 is TGTGCCAGCTCACGTGGGACTAGCGGGGGAGAGACCCAGTACTTC. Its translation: CASSRGTSGGETQYF. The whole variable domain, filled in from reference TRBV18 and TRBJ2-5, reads NAGVMQNPRHLVRRRGQEARLRCSPMKGHSHVYWYRQLPEEGLKFMVYLQKENIIDESGMPKERFSAEFPKEGPSILRIQQVVRGDSAAYFCASSRGTSGGETQYFGPGTRLLVL.

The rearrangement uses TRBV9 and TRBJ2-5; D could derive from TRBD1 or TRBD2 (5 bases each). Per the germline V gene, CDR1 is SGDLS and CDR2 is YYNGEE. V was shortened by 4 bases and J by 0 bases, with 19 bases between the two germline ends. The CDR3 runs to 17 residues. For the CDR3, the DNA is TGTGCCAGCAGCTCCACCCCGGGGCAGACGTACCAAGAGACCCAGTACTTC. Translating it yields CASSSTPGQTYQETQYF.

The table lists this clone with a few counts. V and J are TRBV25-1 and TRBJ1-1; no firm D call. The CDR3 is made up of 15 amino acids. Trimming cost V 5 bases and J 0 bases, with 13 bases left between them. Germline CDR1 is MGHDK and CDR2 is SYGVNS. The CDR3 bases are TGTGCCAGCAGTCACACAAGTGAGCTGAACACTGAAGCTTTCTTT. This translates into CASSHTSELNTEAFF.

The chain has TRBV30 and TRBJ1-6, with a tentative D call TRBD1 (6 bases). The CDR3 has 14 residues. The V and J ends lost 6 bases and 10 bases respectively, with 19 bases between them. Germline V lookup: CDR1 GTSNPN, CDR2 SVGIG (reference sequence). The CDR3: CACRGPIPASPLHF. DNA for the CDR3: TGTGCCTGCAGGGGCCCGATTCCAGCGTCACCCCTCCACTTT.

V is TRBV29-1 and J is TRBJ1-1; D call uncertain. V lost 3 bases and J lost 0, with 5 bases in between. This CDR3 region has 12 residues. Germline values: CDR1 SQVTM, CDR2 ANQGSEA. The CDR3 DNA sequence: TGCAGCGTTGACTGGGTGAACACTGAAGCTTTCTTT. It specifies CSVDWVNTEAFF.

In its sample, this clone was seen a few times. CDR3 in amino acids: CAISPGQTNTEAFF. In DNA form, the CDR3 reads TGTGCCATCAGTCCGGGACAAACGAACACTGAAGCTTTCTTT. This rearrangement joins TRBV10-3 to TRBJ1-1; possibly TRBD1 for D (6 bases). The CDR3 has 14 residues. V was cut by 5 bases and J by 1 base, with 11 bases left in between. Germline CDR1 is ENHRY and CDR2 is SYGVKD.

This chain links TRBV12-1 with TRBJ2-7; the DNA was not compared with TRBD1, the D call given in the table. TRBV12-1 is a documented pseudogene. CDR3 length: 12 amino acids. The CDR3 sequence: CATLSEGDEQYF. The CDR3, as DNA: TGTGCCACCCTATCGGAAGGGGACGAGCAGTACTTC.

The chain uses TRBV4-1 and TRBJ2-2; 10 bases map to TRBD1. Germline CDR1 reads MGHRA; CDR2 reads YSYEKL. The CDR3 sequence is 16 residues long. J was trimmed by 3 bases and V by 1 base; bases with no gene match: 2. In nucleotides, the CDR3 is TGCGCCAGCAGCCAAGCAGGGACAGGGGACACCGGGGAGCTGTTTTTT. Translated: CASSQAGTGDTGELFF.

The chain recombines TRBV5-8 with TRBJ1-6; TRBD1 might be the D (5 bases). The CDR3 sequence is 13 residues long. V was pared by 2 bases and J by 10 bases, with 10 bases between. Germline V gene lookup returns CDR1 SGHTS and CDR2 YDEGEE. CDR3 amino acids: CASSFREDSPLHF. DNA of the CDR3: TGTGCCAGCAGCTTCAGGGAGGACTCACCCCTCCACTTT.

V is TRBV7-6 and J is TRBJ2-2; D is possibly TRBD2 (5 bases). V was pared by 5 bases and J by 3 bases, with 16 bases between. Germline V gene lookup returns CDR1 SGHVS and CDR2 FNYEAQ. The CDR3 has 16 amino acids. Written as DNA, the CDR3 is TGTGCCAGCAGCCCCCTTGCGGAGGCTTACACCGGGGAGCTGTTTTTT. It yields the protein CASSPLAEAYTGELFF.

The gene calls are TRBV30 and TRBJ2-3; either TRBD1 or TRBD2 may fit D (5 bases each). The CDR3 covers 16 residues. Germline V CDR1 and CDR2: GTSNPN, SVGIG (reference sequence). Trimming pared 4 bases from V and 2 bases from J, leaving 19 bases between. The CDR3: CAWNDATGAVTDTQYF. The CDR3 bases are TGTGCCTGGAATGACGCCACCGGGGCCGTCACAGATACGCAGTATTTT.

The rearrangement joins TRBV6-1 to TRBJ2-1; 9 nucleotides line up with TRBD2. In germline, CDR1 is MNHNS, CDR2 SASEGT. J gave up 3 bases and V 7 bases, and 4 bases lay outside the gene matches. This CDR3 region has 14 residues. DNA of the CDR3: TGTGCCAGCACTCTGACTAGCGGCTACAATGAGCAGTTCTTC. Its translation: CASTLTSGYNEQFF.

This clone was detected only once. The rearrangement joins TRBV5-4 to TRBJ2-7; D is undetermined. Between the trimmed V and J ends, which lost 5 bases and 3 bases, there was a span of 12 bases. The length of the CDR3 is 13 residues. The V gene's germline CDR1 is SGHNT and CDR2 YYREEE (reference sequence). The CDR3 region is CASRSPADYEQYF. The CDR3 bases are TGTGCCAGCAGGTCCCCGGCAGACTACGAGCAGTACTTC.

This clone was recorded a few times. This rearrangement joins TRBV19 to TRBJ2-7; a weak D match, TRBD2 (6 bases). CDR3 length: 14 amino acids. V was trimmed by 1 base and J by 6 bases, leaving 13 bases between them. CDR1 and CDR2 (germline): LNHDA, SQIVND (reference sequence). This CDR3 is CASSIAGRGGEQYF. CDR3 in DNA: TGTGCCAGTAGTATAGCCGGTAGGGGAGGCGAGCAGTACTTC.

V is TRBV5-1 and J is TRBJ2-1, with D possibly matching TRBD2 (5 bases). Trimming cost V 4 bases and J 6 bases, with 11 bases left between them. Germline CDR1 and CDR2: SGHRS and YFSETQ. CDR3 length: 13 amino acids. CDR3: CASSLTSTNEQFF. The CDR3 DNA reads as TGCGCCAGCAGCCTCACTAGTACCAATGAGCAGTTCTTC.